In its sample, the clone carrying this T cell receptor beta chain was seen a few times. As yet, its antigen is unknown. The data derive from a study of response to subunit inactivated influenza vaccine. The CDR3 consists of 13 residues. CDR1 is SNHLY and CDR2 is FYNNEI in the germline V gene. V was trimmed by 1 base and J by 4 bases, leaving 7 bases between them. In TCRdb, the RT-PCR reads were re-called with MiXCR into one record per CDR3 protein. The repertoire holds roughly 630,000 distinct CDR3 sequences, with 13% to 15% as singletons. General study results and limits: The study's authors posited that every seasonal influenza vaccination enlists few new T cells.

The receptor's source is a man aged 45-65 years who received an inactivated influenza vaccine. Specimen: PBMCs from blood, collected less than 15 days before vaccination. The gene calls are TRBV2 and TRBJ2-5, with D unresolved. Here the CDR3 reads CASSEVSAETQYF. The CDR3 DNA sequence: TGTGCCAGCAGTGAAGTTTCCGCAGAGACCCAGTACTTC.